Each of the 14 T cell receptor beta chains below was sequenced from the same sample in a study of response to subunit inactivated influenza vaccine. TCRdb re-analysed the RT-PCR reads in MiXCR, keeping a single row per CDR3 protein. The data contain about 160,000 distinct CDR3 sequences, under 13% of them singletons. This specimen was non-naive T cells sorted from PBMCs, taken 35 to 45 days after vaccination. These receptors were obtained from a man between 45 and 60 years old who received an inactivated influenza vaccine.

A few counts support this clonotype. The chain is built from TRBV7-9 and TRBJ2-3; a possible D gene is TRBD1 (6 bases). The CDR3 runs 16 residues. V was pared by 1 base and J by 2 bases, with 13 bases between. CDR1 SEHNR and CDR2 FQNEAQ come from the germline V gene (reference sequence). As DNA, the CDR3 is TGTGCCAGCAGCTTAGGGGGGCGCTCTTTCACAGATACGCAGTATTTT. It specifies CASSLGGRSFTDTQYF.

A note on this clonotype: A much larger clone lies a single base off, so this may be a read error. CDR3 amino acids: CASSSTDRPPIAKNIKYF. The CDR3, as DNA: TGTGCCAGCAGCTCGACCGACAGGCCCCCCATAGCCAAAAACATTAAGTACTTC. V usage is TRBV11-1 and J usage is TRBJ2-4, with D maybe TRBD1 (6 bases). Germline CDR1 reads SGHAT; CDR2 reads FQDESV (reference sequence). The CDR3 is made up of 18 amino acids.

The chain couples TRBV5-8 to TRBJ1-5, with TRBD1 matching 7 bases. CDR3 length equals 17 residues. J lost 3 bases, V lost 2 bases, and 11 bases had no gene match. Germline CDR1 reads SGHTS; CDR2 reads YDEGEE. CDR3 amino acids: CASSFRQGNRDNQPQHF. CDR3 in DNA: TGTGCCAGCAGCTTCCGACAGGGTAATAGGGACAATCAGCCCCAGCATTTT. The variable domain in full, with the rest retrieved from reference TRBV5-8 and TRBJ1-5, is EAGVTQSPTHLIKTRGQQATLRCSPISGHTSVYWYQQALGLGLQFLLWYDEGEERNRGNFPPRFSGRQFPNYSSELNVNALELEDSALYLCASSFRQGNRDNQPQHFGDGTRLSIL.

The V and J genes are TRBV28 and TRBJ2-1, with 8 bases fitting TRBD2. Germline CDR1 is MDHEN and CDR2 is SYDVKM. The J segment lost 8 bases and the V segment lost 6 bases, leaving 6 bases of the junction unmatched. The CDR3 runs to 13 residues. Written as DNA, the CDR3 is TGTGCCAGCAGCCCCGGGACTAGTCATGAGCAGTTCTTC. Translated, it gives CASSPGTSHEQFF.

This clonotype was seen ten or more times. V usage is TRBV28 and J usage is TRBJ1-2; tentative D call: TRBD1 (5 bases). The CDR3 totals 14 residues. CDR1 and CDR2 (germline): MDHEN, SYDVKM. Trimming left V 6 bases short and J 3 bases short, with 14 bases between. The CDR3: CASRTTGGDYGYTF. CDR3 DNA: TGTGCCAGCAGGACCACCGGAGGGGACTATGGCTACACCTTC.

The V gene is TRBV20-1, the J gene TRBJ2-7, with D perhaps matching TRBD1 (7 bases). V dropped 6 bases and J dropped 9 bases, with 18 bases sitting between them. CDR1 and CDR2 (germline): DFQATT, SNEGSKA (reference sequence). CDR3 length: 12 amino acids. The CDR3 sequence: CSATRQGEAQYF. The CDR3 coding sequence is TGCAGTGCGACTAGACAGGGTGAGGCGCAGTACTTC.

The V call is TRBV5-1, the J call TRBJ2-3, with unresolved D. V dropped 4 bases and J dropped 5 bases, with 5 bases sitting between them. The germline V gene has CDR1 SGHRS and CDR2 YFSETQ. This CDR3 is built from 11 residues. CDR3 bases: TGCGCCAGCAGCCAGAGAGATACGCAGTATTTT. This translates into CASSQRDTQYF.

This chain joins TRBV20-1 and TRBJ2-3; D is perhaps TRBD1 (6 bases). The V end was cut by 0 bases, the J end by 6 bases, with 13 bases between. Germline assignment: CDR1 DFQATT and CDR2 SNEGSKA (reference sequence). There are 14 residues in the CDR3. CDR3 sequence reads: CSARDYREPDTQYF. The CDR3 DNA reads TGCAGTGCTAGAGATTACAGGGAGCCTGATACGCAGTATTTT.

The rearrangement links TRBV5-1 to TRBJ1-3, with D hard to call. The CDR3 covers 15 residues. V was clipped by 3 bases and J by 0 bases, with 10 bases between them. The V gene's germline CDR1 is SGHRS and CDR2 YFSETQ. DNA for the CDR3: TGCGCCAGCAGCTACGACTGGAGCTCTGGAAACACCATATATTTT. It is translated as CASSYDWSSGNTIYF.

This clonotype showed up many times. V and J are TRBV7-2 and TRBJ2-1; D possibly corresponds to TRBD1 (5 bases). Germline V gene lookup returns CDR1 SGHTA and CDR2 FQGNSA. The CDR3 spans 14 residues. V was shortened by 5 bases and J by 7 bases, with 15 bases between the two germline ends. The chain's CDR3 is CASSLGRVGNEQFF. Written as DNA, the CDR3 is TGTGCCAGCAGCCTGGGGCGAGTGGGAAATGAGCAGTTCTTC.

This clonotype was counted between two and nine times. The rearrangement uses TRBV6-9 and TRBJ1-5; the D gene is possibly TRBD1 (5 bases). The CDR3 loop spans 14 amino acids. The V gene's germline CDR1 is MNHGY and CDR2 SVAAGI. Trimming cost V 8 bases and J 8 bases, with 19 bases left between them. CDR3 in DNA: TGTGCCAGCGGCAGGGCAAATCCCTGGGAGCCCCAGCATTTT. As protein: CASGRANPWEPQHF.

V gene TRBV6-2 or TRBV6-3 combines with J gene TRBJ2-7; D gene unclear. This CDR3 spans 14 amino acids. V was clipped by 0 bases and J by 4 bases, with 10 bases between them. Germline V gene sequence: CDR1 MNHEY, CDR2 SVGEGT. The CDR3 DNA reads as TGTGCCAGCAGTTACTCGATTGGGTCTTACGAGCAGTACTTC. This gives the protein CASSYSIGSYEQYF.

The chain couples TRBV15 to TRBJ1-5; TRBD1 matches at 7 bases. Trimming at V came to 2 bases and at J to 4 bases, leaving 8 bases not matched to a gene. Germline V gene lookup returns CDR1 LNHNV and CDR2 YYDKDF (reference sequence). This CDR3 comprises 16 residues. The chain's CDR3 is CATSRSQGQVNQPQHF. Here the CDR3 DNA reads TGTGCCACCAGCAGATCCCAAGGACAGGTTAATCAGCCCCAGCATTTT.

The DNA of the CDR3 is TGCGCCAGCAGCCAAAGACTAGCGGCAGACTACGAGCAGTACTTC. Its translation: CASSQRLAADYEQYF. The V call is TRBV4-3, the J call TRBJ2-7; 9 positions match TRBD2. The germline V gene has CDR1 LGHNA and CDR2 YSLEER. CDR3 length: 15 amino acids. After removal of 2 bases from V and 3 bases from J, the junction contained 5 bases not matched to a gene.